This T cell receptor beta chain was documented in a study of Ad26.COV2.S vaccination and SARS-CoV-2 variants. As to treatment: approximately 18 received Ad26.COV2.S at low or high dose, single or two shots; a few received placebo; per-sample allocation not given. The investigators took samples on day 63 after the first vaccine or placebo injection. The protocol was immunoSEQ multiplex PCR, while the TCRdb copy is restricted to in-frame clones and leaves out a portion. The sample gives around 420,000 clones, 88% of which show up once; less than 4% is in the top ten. The CDR3 consists of 17 residues. Trimming took 1 base from V and 0 from J, leaving 13 bases between them. Germline CDR1 is MNHEY and CDR2 is SVGEGT.

The receptor's source is a person aged 18 to 65 who received the Ad26.COV2.S COVID-19 vaccine or a placebo. The chain has TRBV6-2 or TRBV6-3 and TRBJ2-1, with D hard to call. Sequencing used peripheral blood, obtained in a trial of Ad26.COV2.S vaccine versus placebo. This CDR3 reads CASSYFIATSSYNEQFF. CDR3 coding DNA: TGTGCCAGCAGTTACTTTATAGCAACCAGCTCCTACAATGAGCAGTTCTTC.